The 3 T cell receptor beta chains below all came from one sample that was sequenced in a study of blood T cell repertoires in COVID-19. The protocol was immunoSEQ multiplex PCR, while the TCRdb copy is restricted to in-frame clones and leaves out a portion. The sample includes some 450,000 clones, 85% to 90% of them seen just once. The sample consisted of peripheral blood. The receptors stem from a man aged 18-30 years with COVID-19, enrolled during active disease.

This chain joins TRBV11-3 and TRBJ2-1, with 7 bases fitting TRBD1. J lost 5 bases, V lost 5 bases, and 9 bases had no gene match. Germline assignment: CDR1 SGHNT and CDR2 YENEEA. The CDR3 is 15 amino acids. CDR3 sequence: CASSDRDSRDNEQFF. The CDR3 DNA follows: TGTGCCAGCAGCGACCGGGACAGTAGGGACAATGAGCAGTTCTTC. The full variable domain, its missing parts supplied by reference TRBV11-3 and TRBJ2-1, is EAGVVQSPRYKIIEKKQPVAFWCNPISGHNTLYWYLQNLGQGPELLIRYENEEAVDDSQLPKDRFSAERLKGVDSTLKIQPAELGDSAVYLCASSDRDSRDNEQFFGPGTRLTVL.

This clone was counted a single time. V gene TRBV19 combines with J gene TRBJ1-4; possible D gene TRBD1, 6 bases. The V gene's germline CDR1 is LNHDA and CDR2 SQIVND (reference sequence). V was trimmed by 3 bases and J by 7 bases, leaving 15 bases between them. This CDR3 is 15 amino acids long. The CDR3 loop reads CASSMGATAGEKLFF. DNA for the CDR3: TGTGCCAGTAGTATGGGGGCTACAGCCGGTGAAAAACTGTTTTTT.

V and J are TRBV29-1 and TRBJ2-1; 8 positions match TRBD2. V lost 5 bases and J lost 6; bases outside the gene matches: 6. Germline V gives CDR1 SQVTM, CDR2 ANQGSEA. The CDR3 totals 13 residues. The CDR3 DNA reads as TGCAGCGTTCGAGGACGGGGGGGCAATGAGCAGTTCTTC. Translating it yields CSVRGRGGNEQFF.